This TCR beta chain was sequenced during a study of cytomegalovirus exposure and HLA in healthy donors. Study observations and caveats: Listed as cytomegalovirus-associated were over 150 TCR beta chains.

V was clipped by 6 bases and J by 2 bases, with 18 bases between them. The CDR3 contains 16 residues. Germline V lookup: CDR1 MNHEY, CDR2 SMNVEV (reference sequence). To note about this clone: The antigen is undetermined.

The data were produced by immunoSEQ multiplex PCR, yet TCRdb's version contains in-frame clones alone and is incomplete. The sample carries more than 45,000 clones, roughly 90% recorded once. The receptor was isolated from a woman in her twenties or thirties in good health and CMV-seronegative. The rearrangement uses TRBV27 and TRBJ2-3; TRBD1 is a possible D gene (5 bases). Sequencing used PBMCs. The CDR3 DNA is TGTGCCAGCAGCATGACAGCCAACGACCCCACAGATACGCAGTATTTT. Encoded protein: CASSMTANDPTDTQYF.